This TCR beta chain was retrieved from a study of control samples from healthy donors and cancer patients. With 3 bases clipped from V and 3 bases from J, the junction kept 7 bases outside the gene matches. CDR3 size: 15 residues. Germline CDR1 is SGHKS and CDR2 is YYEKEE (reference sequence). Libraries were prepared by immunoSEQ multiplex PCR; TCRdb keeps only in-frame clonotypes and omits some of them. The data show 130,000 or so clones, roughly 89% seen once. The source is a young man in good health. The chain employs TRBV5-5 and TRBJ2-5, with 8 bases matching TRBD2. Material for sequencing was blood. CDR3 sequence reads: CASSSDGTREETQYF. CDR3 nucleotide sequence: TGTGCCAGCAGCTCCGACGGGACTAGAGAAGAGACCCAGTACTTC.